The 5 T cell receptor beta chains given below trace back to one sample, sequenced in a study of neurological immune-mediated disorders. TCRdb analysed the 5' RACE reads with MiXCR anew, one entry per CDR3 protein. The sample has roughly 41,000 distinct CDR3 sequences, around 10% seen once. Noted time point: technical triplicate 1. The material sequenced was PBMCs. The receptors here all came from a man aged 60-69 years with HTLV-1-associated myelopathy (HAM/TSP).

The chain carries TRBV20-1 and TRBJ2-7; 8 bases are a match to TRBD2. The germline V gene encodes CDR1 DFQATT and CDR2 SNEGSKA (reference sequence). J gave up 8 bases and V 3 bases, and 9 bases lay outside the gene matches. The CDR3 extends over 13 amino acids. The CDR3 DNA follows: TGCAGTGCTAGCCGGGAGACTAGCGCTAAGCAGTACTTC. Translated, it gives CSASRETSAKQYF.

The V gene is TRBV20-1, the J gene TRBJ2-3, with TRBD2 as a possible D gene (6 bases). CDR3 length: 14 amino acids. V lost 0 bases and J lost 1, with 8 bases in between. Germline V gene data show CDR1 as DFQATT and CDR2 as SNEGSKA (reference sequence). CDR3 loop: CSAREPSGTDTQYF. In DNA, the CDR3 is TGCAGTGCTAGAGAACCTAGCGGCACAGATACGCAGTATTTT.

This clonotype was recorded at least ten times. J is TRBJ2-3 and V is TRBV5-1, with 7 bases fitting TRBD1. The germline V gene encodes CDR1 SGHRS and CDR2 YFSETQ. The CDR3 runs 14 residues. V trimming: 5 bases; J trimming: 0 bases; junction bases outside the gene matches: 3. The CDR3 reads CASSGTASTDTQYF. The CDR3 nucleotides are TGCGCCAGCAGTGGGACAGCTAGCACAGATACGCAGTATTTT.

Ten or more counts support this clonotype. The genes are TRBV9 and TRBJ2-3; TRBD1 might be the D (5 bases). The CDR3 consists of 12 residues. Germline CDR1 reads SGDLS; CDR2 reads YYNGEE. Trimming left V 0 bases short and J 6 bases short, with 5 bases between. The CDR3 nucleotides are TGTGCCAGCAGCGTAGAGGGGGATACGCAGTATTTT. Translating gives CASSVEGDTQYF.

In its sample, this clonotype was seen many times. The chain combines TRBV24-1 with TRBJ1-2, with 8 bases that match TRBD1. After removal of 8 bases from V and 10 bases from J, the junction contained 11 bases not matched to a gene. Germline CDR1 reads KGHDR; CDR2 reads SFDVKD. The CDR3 covers 13 residues. The CDR3 reads CATTDRQGSDYTF. The DNA for the CDR3 is TGTGCCACCACCGATAGACAGGGGAGTGACTACACCTTC.